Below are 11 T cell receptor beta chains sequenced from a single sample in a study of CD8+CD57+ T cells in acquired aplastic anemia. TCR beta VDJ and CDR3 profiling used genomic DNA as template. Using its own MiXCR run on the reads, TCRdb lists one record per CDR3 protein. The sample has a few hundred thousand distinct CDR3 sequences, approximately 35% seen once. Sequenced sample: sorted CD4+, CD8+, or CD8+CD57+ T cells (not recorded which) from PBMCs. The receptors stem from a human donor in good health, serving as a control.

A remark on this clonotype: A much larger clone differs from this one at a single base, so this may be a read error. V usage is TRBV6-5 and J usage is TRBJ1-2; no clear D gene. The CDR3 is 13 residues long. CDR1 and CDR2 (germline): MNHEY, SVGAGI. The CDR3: CASSYSSGYGCTF. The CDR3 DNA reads TGTGCCAGCAGTTACTCGAGCGGATATGGCTGCACCTTC.

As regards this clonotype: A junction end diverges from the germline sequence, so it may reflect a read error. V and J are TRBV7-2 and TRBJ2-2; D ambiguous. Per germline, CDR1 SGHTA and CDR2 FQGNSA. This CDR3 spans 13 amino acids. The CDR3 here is CASSCLNNGELFF. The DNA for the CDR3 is TGTGCCAGCAGCTGTCTCAACAACGGGGAGCTGTTTTTT.

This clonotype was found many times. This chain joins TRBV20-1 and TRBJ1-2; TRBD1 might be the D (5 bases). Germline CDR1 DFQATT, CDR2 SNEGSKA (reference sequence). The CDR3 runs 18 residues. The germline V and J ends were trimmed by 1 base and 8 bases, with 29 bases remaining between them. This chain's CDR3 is CSARVAGFALGEAGGYTF. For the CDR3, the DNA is TGCAGTGCTAGAGTTGCTGGTTTTGCTTTGGGGGAGGCGGGGGGCTACACCTTC.

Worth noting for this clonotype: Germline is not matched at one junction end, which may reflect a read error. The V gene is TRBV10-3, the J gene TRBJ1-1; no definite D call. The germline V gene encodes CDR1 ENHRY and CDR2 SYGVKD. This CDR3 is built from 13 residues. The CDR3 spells CAISVDGEGEVFF. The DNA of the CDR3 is TGTGCCATCAGTGTGGACGGGGAGGGTGAAGTTTTCTTT.

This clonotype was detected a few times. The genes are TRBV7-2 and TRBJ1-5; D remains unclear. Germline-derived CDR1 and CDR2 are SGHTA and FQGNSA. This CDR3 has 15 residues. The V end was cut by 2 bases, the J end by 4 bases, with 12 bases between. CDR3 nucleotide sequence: TGTGCCAGCAGCTTAATGTTAGCAGGAAATCAGCCCCAGCATTTT. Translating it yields CASSLMLAGNQPQHF.

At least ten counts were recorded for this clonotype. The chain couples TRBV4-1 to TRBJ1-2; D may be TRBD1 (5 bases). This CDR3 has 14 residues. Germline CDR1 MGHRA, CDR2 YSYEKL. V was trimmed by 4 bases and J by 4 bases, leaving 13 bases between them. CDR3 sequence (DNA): TGCGCCAGCAGCCCATGGGGGGGTCTCTATGGCTACACCTTC. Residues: CASSPWGGLYGYTF.

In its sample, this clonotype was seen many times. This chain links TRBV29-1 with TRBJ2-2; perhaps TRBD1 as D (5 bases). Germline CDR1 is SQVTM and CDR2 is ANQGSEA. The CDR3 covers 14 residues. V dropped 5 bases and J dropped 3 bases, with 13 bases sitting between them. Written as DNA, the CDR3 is TGCAGCGTTTGCGAGACAGCCTACACCGGGGAGCTGTTTTTT. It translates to CSVCETAYTGELFF.

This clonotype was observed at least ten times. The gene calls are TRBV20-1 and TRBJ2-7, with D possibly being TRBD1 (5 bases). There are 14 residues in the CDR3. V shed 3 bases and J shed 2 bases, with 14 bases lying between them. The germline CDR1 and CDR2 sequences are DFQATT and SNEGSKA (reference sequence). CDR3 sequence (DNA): TGCAGTGCTAGTGACAGTCGGTTACCCTACGAGCAGTACTTC. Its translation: CSASDSRLPYEQYF.

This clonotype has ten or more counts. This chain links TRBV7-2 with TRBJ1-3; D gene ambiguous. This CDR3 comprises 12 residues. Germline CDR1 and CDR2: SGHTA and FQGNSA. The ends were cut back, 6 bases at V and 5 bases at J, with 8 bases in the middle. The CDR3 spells CASRSTRNTIYF. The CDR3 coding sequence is TGTGCCAGCAGATCTACACGAAACACCATATATTTT.

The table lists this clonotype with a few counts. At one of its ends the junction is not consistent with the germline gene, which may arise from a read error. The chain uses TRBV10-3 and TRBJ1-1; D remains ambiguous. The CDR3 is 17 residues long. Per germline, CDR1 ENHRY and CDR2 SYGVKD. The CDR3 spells CASSEGVSVSWGTEAFF. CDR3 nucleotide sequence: TGTGCCAGCAGTGAAGGAGTTTCAGTTTCGTGGGGCACTGAAGCTTTCTTT.

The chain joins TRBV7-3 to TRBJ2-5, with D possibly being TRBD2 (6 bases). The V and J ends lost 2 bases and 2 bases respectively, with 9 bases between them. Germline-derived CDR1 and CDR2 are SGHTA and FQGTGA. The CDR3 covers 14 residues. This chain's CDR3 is CASSLGEEQETQYF. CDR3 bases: TGTGCCAGCAGCTTAGGGGAGGAACAAGAGACCCAGTACTTC.